The sequence of this T cell receptor (beta chain) was determined in a study of blood T cell repertoires in COVID-19. Germline assignment: CDR1 MNHEY and CDR2 SVGAGI. V was pared by 2 bases and J by 7 bases, with 14 bases between. The CDR3 length is 14 residues. Authors' methods: Amplification of reference gene primers provided the estimated nucleated cell counts. Assay: immunoSEQ multiplex PCR; the TCRdb copy retains only in-frame clones and omits some. V and J calls and clone size come straight from that table; D and trimming were deduced from the DNA. The repertoire includes about 61,000 clones, 87% of them detected once, and 5% to 6.5% sits in the top ten.

The sequenced sample consisted of peripheral blood. The receptor's source is an elderly man in a cohort sampled during active COVID-19. The rearrangement uses TRBV6-5 and TRBJ1-1, with D maybe TRBD1 (6 bases). The CDR3, as DNA: TGTGCCAGCAGTTACGGGACAACAGCAAGTGAAGCTTTCTTT. The encoded protein is CASSYGTTASEAFF.